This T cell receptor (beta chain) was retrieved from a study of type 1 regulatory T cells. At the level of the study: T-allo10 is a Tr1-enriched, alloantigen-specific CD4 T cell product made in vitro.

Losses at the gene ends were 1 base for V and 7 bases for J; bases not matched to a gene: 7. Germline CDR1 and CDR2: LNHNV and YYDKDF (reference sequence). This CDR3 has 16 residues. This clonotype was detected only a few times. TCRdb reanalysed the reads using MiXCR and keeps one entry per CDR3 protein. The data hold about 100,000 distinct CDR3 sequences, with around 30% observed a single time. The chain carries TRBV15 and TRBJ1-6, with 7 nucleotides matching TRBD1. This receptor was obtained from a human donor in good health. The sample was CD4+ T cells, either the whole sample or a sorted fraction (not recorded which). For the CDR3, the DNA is TGTGCCACCAGCAGAGGAATTCCGGGACAGAATTCACCCCTCCACTTT. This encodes CATSRGIPGQNSPLHF. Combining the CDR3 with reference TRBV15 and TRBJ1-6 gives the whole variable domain DAMVIQNPRYQVTQFGKPVTLSCSQTLNHNVMYWYQQKSSQAPKLLFHYYDKDFNNEADTPDNFQSRRPNTSFCFLDIRSPGLGDTAMYLCATSRGIPGQNSPLHFGNGTRLTVT.